Sequencing of this T cell receptor beta chain was carried out in a study of blood T cell repertoires in COVID-19. Background on the study: Nucleic acid was either cDNA or gDNA, and it came from T cells, B-cell-depleted T cells, or PBMCs.

Using immunoSEQ multiplex PCR, the repertoire was profiled, and TCRdb retains in-frame clones only, with some absent. The sample shows about 220,000 clones, over 80% of them seen only once. V was clipped by 5 bases and J by 11 bases, with 14 bases between them. The CDR3 contains 13 residues. Germline CDR1 KGHDR, CDR2 SFDVKD. The chain has TRBV24-1 and TRBJ2-2, with D tentatively TRBD2 (6 bases). The TCR sequence derives from a woman in her thirties or forties who had recovered from COVID-19. Sequences were obtained from PBMCs or T cells enriched from blood (not recorded which). The CDR3 DNA is TGTGCCACCAGTGGACACCGGGAGCGAGAGCTGTTTTTT. Encoded protein: CATSGHRERELFF.